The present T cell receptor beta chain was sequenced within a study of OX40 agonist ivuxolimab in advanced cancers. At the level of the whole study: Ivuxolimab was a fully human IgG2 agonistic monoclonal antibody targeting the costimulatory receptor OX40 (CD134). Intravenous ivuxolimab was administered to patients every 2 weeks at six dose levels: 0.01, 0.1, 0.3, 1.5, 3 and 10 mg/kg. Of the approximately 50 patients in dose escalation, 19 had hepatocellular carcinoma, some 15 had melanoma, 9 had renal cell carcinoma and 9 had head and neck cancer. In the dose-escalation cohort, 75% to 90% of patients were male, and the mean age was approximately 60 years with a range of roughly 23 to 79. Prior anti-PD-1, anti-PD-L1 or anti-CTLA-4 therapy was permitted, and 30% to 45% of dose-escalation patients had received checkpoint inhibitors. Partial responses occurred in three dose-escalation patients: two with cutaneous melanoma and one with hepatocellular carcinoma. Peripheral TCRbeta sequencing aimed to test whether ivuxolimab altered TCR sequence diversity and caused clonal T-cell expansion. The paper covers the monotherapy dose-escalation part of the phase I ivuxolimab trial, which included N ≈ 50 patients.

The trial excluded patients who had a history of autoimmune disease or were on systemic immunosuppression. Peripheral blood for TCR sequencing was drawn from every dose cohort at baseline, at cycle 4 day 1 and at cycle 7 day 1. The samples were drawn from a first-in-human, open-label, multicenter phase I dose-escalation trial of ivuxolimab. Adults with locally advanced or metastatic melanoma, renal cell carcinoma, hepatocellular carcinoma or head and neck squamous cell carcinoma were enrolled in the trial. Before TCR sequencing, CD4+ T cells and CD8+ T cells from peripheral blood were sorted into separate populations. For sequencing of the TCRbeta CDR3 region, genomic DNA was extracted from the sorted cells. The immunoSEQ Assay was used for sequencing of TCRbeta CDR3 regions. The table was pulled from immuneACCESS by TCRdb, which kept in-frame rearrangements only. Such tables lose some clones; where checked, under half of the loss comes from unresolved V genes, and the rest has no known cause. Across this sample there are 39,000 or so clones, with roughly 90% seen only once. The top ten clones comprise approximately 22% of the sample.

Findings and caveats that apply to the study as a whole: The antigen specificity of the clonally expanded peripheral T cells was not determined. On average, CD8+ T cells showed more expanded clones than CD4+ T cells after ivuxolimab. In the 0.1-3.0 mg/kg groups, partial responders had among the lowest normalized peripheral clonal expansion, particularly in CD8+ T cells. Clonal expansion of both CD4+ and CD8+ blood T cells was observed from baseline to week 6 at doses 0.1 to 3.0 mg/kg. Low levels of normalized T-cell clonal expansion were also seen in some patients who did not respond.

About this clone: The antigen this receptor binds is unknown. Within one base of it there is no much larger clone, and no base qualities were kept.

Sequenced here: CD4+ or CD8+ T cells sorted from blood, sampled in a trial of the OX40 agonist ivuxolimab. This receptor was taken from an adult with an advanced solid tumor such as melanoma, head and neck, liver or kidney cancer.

The nucleotide sequence is TGTGCCAGCAGCCCAATACTCCTGAACACTGAAGCTTTCTTT. It codes for CASSPILLNTEAFF. The chain is assembled from TRBV7-9 and TRBJ1-1, with no reliable assignment of the D segment. V gives up 5 bases and J gives up 0 bases, and the segment between their germline ends measures 10 bases. The germline V gene (reference sequence) specifies SEHNR as CDR1 and FQNEAQ as CDR2. The CDR3 has 14 amino acids, counting the end cysteine and phenylalanine. Only the CDR3 DNA stays, 42 bases, in frame from base 1.